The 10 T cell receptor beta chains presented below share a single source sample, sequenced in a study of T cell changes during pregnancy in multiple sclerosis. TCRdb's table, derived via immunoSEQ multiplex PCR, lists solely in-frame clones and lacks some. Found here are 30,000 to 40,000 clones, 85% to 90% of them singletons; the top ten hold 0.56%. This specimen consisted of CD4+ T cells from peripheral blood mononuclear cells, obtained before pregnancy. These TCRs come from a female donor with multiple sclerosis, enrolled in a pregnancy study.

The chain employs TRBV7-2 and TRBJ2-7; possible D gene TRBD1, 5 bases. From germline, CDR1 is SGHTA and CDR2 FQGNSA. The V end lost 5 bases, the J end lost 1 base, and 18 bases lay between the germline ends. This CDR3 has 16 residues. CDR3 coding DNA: TGTGCCAGCAGCGCCCAGGGCGGCGTCCCATCCTACGAGCAGTACTTC. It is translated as CASSAQGGVPSYEQYF. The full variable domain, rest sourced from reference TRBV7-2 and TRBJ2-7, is GAGVSQSPSNKVTEKGKDVELRCDPISGHTALYWYRQSLGQGLEFLIYFQGNSAPDKSGLPSDRFSAERTGGSVSTLTIQRTQQEDSAVYLCASSAQGGVPSYEQYFGPGTRLTVT.

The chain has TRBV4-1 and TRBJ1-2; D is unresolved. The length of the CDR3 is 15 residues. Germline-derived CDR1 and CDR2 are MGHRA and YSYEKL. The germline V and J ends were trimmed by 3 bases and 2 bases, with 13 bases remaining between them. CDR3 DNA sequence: TGCGCCAGCAGCCAGGGCCTAATCGAGAACTATGGCTACACCTTC. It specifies CASSQGLIENYGYTF.

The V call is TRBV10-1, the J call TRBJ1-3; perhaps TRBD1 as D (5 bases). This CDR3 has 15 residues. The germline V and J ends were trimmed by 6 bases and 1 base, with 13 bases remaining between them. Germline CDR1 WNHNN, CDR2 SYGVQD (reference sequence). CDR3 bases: TGCGCCAGCAGCCAGGGAATCGGGTCTGGAAACACCATATATTTT. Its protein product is CASSQGIGSGNTIYF.

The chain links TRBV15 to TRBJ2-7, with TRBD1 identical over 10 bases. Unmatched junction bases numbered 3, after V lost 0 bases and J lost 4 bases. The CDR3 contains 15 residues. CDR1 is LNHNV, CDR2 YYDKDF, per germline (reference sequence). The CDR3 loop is CATSRDRGQGYEQYF. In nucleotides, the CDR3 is TGTGCCACCAGCAGAGATCGGGGACAGGGGTACGAGCAGTACTTC.

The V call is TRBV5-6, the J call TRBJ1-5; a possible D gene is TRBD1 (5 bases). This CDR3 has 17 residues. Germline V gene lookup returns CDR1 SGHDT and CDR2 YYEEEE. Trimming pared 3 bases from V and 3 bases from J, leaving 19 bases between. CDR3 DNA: TGTGCCAGCAGCTGGGGTACCGGTGGGGGGTTCAATCAGCCCCAGCATTTT. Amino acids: CASSWGTGGGFNQPQHF.

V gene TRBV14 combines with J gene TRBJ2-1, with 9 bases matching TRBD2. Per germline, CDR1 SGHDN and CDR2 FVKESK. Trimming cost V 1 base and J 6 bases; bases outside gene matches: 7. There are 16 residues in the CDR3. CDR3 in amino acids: CASSQVGGGAGNEQFF. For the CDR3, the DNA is TGTGCCAGCAGCCAAGTAGGCGGGGGGGCCGGCAATGAGCAGTTCTTC.

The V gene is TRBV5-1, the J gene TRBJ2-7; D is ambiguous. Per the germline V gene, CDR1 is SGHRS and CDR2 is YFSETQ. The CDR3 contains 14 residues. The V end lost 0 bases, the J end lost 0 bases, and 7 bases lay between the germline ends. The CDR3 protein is CASSLEDISYEQYF. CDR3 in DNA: TGCGCCAGCAGCTTGGAAGACATCTCCTACGAGCAGTACTTC.

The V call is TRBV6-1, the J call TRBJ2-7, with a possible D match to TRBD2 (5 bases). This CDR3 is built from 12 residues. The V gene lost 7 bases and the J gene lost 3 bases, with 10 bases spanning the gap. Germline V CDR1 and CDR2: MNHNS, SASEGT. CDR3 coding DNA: TGTGCCAGCACCCCTGACTACTACGAGCAGTACTTC. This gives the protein CASTPDYYEQYF.

CDR3 nucleotides: TGTGCCAGCAGCCAAGGGGGCGCGAGTTTGAAACTGTTTTTT. Protein product: CASSQGGASLKLFF. The V and J genes are TRBV14 and TRBJ1-4; D may be TRBD1 (5 bases). CDR3 length equals 14 residues. The ends were cut back, 1 base at V and 11 bases at J, with 14 bases in the middle. Germline CDR1 is SGHDN and CDR2 is FVKESK.

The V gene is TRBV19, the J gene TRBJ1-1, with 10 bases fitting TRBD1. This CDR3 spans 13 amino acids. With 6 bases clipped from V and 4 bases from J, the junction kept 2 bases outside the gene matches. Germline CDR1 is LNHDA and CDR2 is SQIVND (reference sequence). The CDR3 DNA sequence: TGTGCCAGTAGCCGGACAGGGGGCACTGAAGCTTTCTTT. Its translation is CASSRTGGTEAFF.